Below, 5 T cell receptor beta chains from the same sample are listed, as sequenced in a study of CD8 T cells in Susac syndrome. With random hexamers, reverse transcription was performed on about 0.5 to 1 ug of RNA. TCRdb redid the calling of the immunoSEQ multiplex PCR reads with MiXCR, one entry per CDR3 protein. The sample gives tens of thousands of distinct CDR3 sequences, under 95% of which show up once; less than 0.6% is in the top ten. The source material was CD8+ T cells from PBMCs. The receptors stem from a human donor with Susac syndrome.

Here the CDR3 DNA reads TGCAGCGTTGAGACCACCGGGTATGGCTACACCTTC. This gives the protein CSVETTGYGYTF. The chain recombines TRBV29-1 with TRBJ1-2; D not certain. The CDR3 loop spans 12 amino acids. The V gene lost 3 bases and the J gene lost 5 bases, with 10 bases spanning the gap. Germline lookup yields CDR1 SQVTM and CDR2 ANQGSEA.

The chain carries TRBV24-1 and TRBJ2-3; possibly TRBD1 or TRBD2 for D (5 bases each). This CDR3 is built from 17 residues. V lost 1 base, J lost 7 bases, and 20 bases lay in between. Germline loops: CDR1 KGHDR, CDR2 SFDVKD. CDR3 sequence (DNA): TGTGCCACCAGTGATTTTGACGCGGCAGGTGGGGGATATACGCAGTATTTT. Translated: CATSDFDAAGGGYTQYF.

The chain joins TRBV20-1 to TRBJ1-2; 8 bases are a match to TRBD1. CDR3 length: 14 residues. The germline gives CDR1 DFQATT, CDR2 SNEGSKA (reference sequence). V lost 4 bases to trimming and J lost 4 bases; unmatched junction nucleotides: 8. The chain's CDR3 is CSAKQGARVYGYTF. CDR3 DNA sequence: TGCAGTGCTAAGCAGGGGGCGCGGGTCTATGGCTACACCTTC.

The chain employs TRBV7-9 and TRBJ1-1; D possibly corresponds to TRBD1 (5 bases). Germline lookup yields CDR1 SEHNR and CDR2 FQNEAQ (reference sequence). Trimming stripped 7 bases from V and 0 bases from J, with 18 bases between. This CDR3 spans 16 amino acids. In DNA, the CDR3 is TGTGCCAGCACCCCCACCCTCGACAGCTTGAACACTGAAGCTTTCTTT. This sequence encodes CASTPTLDSLNTEAFF.

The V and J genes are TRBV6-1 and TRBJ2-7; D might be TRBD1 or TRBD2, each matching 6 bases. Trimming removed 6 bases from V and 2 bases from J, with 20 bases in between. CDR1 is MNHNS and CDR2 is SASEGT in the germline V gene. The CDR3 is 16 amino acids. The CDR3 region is CASRGGGTPGPYEQYF. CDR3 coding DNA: TGTGCCAGCAGGGGCGGCGGGACACCGGGGCCCTACGAGCAGTACTTC.